The 14 T cell receptor beta chains given below trace back to one sample, sequenced in a study of cytomegalovirus exposure and HLA in healthy donors. Researchers ran the PCR with 60 Vbeta and 13 Jbeta primers. Repertoires were generated with immunoSEQ multiplex PCR, while TCRdb's copy carries only in-frame clones and drops some. The sample holds fewer than 95,000 clones, 85% seen once. Sample: PBMCs. Receptors originate from a man aged 35-49 years in good health and CMV-seropositive.

The rearrangement uses TRBV7-6 and TRBJ1-1; 7 nucleotides match TRBD1. Germline V gives CDR1 SGHVS, CDR2 FNYEAQ. V lost 5 bases, J lost 4 bases, and 7 bases stayed unmatched. The CDR3 has 14 amino acids. CDR3 sequence: CASSTRGRGTEAFF. The CDR3 region has the DNA TGTGCCAGCAGCACCAGGGGGAGAGGCACTGAAGCTTTCTTT.

This clone was counted between two and nine times. The chain couples TRBV27 to TRBJ2-3, with 9 bases fitting TRBD2. V shed 0 bases and J 2 bases; nucleotides not matched to a gene: 6. Germline V gene lookup returns CDR1 MNHEY and CDR2 SMNVEV (reference sequence). CDR3 length: 17 residues. The CDR3 sequence is CASSLSQTSGYTDTQYF. CDR3 coding DNA: TGTGCCAGCAGTTTATCGCAGACTAGCGGTTACACAGATACGCAGTATTTT.

This sequence joins TRBV5-1 and TRBJ1-1, with D perhaps TRBD1 (6 bases). The CDR3 length is 13 residues. V was shortened by 5 bases and J by 6 bases, with 14 bases between the two germline ends. Per the germline V gene, CDR1 is SGHRS and CDR2 is YFSETQ. As DNA, the CDR3 is TGCGCCAGCAGGGCACTTGGGGGCGCTGAAGCTTTCTTT. The encoded protein is CASRALGGAEAFF. Supplemented by reference TRBV5-1 and TRBJ1-1, the full variable domain reads KAGVTQTPRYLIKTRGQQVTLSCSPISGHRSVSWYQQTPGQGLQFLFEYFSETQRNKGNFPGRFSGRQFSNSRSEMNVSTLELGDSALYLCASRALGGAEAFFGQGTRLTVV.

CDR3 DNA sequence: TGTGCCAGCAGTTGGGCTAGGCAGGGCCAGTTCTTC. It specifies CASSWARQGQFF. This chain uses TRBV6-7 with TRBJ2-1; D is perhaps TRBD1 (5 bases). TRBV6-7 is treated as an ORF (open reading frame) with a function not yet certain. CDR3 length: 12 amino acids. Trimming removed 4 bases from V and 13 bases from J, with 14 bases in between.

The chain is built from TRBV6-6 and TRBJ2-3, with TRBD1 matching 9 bases. The V gene's germline CDR1 is MNHNY and CDR2 SVGAGI (reference sequence). The CDR3 totals 13 residues. The V and J ends lost 6 bases and 7 bases, in that order; junction bases with no gene match: 5. This chain's CDR3 is CASSGTGLHTQYF. The DNA for the CDR3 is TGTGCCAGCAGCGGGACAGGGCTTCATACGCAGTATTTT.

V usage is TRBV11-2 and J usage is TRBJ2-1; 8 bases are shared with TRBD2. The J segment lost 4 bases and the V segment lost 5 bases, leaving 10 bases of the junction unmatched. The germline gives CDR1 SGHAT, CDR2 FQNNGV. The CDR3 length is 16 residues. CDR3 protein: CASSPIATSGYNEQFF. The CDR3 coding sequence is TGTGCCAGCAGCCCGATCGCCACTAGCGGTTACAATGAGCAGTTCTTC.

The chain carries TRBV6-6 and TRBJ2-4; 7 bases align to TRBD2. This CDR3 has 15 amino acids. The J segment lost 16 bases and the V segment lost 6 bases, leaving 21 bases of the junction unmatched. CDR1 is MNHNY and CDR2 is SVGAGI in the germline V gene (reference sequence). CDR3 in DNA: TGTGCCAGCAGGCTCTTGGGGGAGGGCCTAACTCCGGTCTACTTC. Amino acid sequence: CASRLLGEGLTPVYF.

The J gene is TRBJ1-6, the V gene TRBV28; unclear D gene. The CDR3 extends over 15 amino acids. Germline V CDR1 and CDR2: MDHEN, SYDVKM. Trimming stripped 6 bases from V and 0 bases from J, with 9 bases between. In DNA, the CDR3 is TGTGCCAGCAGAGAGACTAGCTCCTATAATTCACCCCTCCACTTT. Translating it yields CASRETSSYNSPLHF.

V usage is TRBV28 and J usage is TRBJ2-1; 9 bases agree with TRBD2. Germline lookup yields CDR1 MDHEN and CDR2 SYDVKM. CDR3 size: 17 residues. V was clipped by 6 bases and J by 1 base; unmatched bases: 10. For the CDR3, the DNA is TGTGCCAGCAGCGCAACGACTAGCGGACGATCCTACAATGAGCAGTTCTTC. Translation gives CASSATTSGRSYNEQFF.

The rearrangement joins TRBV18 to TRBJ2-5; a possible D gene is TRBD2 (5 bases). Trimming shortened V by 6 bases and J by 4 bases, and 12 bases separated the two germline ends. The CDR3 contains 13 residues. Germline V gene sequence: CDR1 KGHSH, CDR2 LQKENI. The CDR3 nucleotides are TGTGCCAGCTCGGCAGACGCGGGAGAGACCCAGTACTTC. Its protein product is CASSADAGETQYF.

The V call is TRBV11-1, the J call TRBJ1-6; D is perhaps TRBD1 (5 bases). Trimming left V 2 bases short and J 7 bases short, with 12 bases between. The CDR3 runs 15 residues. From germline, CDR1 is SGHAT and CDR2 FQDESV (reference sequence). The CDR3: CASSLYDSPNSPLHF. The CDR3 bases are TGTGCCAGCAGCTTATATGACAGTCCCAATTCACCCCTCCACTTT.

This clone was found a few times. The chain combines TRBV10-3 with TRBJ2-1; TRBD1 is a possible D gene (6 bases). The CDR3 totals 13 residues. V dropped 5 bases and J dropped 6 bases, with 11 bases sitting between them. CDR1 and CDR2 (germline): ENHRY, SYGVKD. The CDR3 DNA sequence: TGTGCCATCAGTTTACAGGGTCCCAATGAGCAGTTCTTC. Residues: CAISLQGPNEQFF.

The V gene is TRBV5-6, the J gene TRBJ1-4; no firm D call. The germline V and J ends were trimmed by 4 bases and 8 bases, with 15 bases remaining between them. CDR1 and CDR2 from the germline V gene are SGHDT and YYEEEE. This CDR3 region has 14 residues. The CDR3 loop reads CASSHYWEKEKLFF. The CDR3 DNA reads as TGTGCCAGCAGCCATTACTGGGAGAAGGAAAAACTGTTTTTT.

This clone was found once. This chain uses TRBV6-5 with TRBJ2-3, with D perhaps TRBD2 (6 bases). V was cut by 4 bases and J by 4 bases, with 12 bases left in between. The CDR3 covers 14 residues. Germline CDR1 MNHEY, CDR2 SVGAGI. The CDR3 reads CASSSRTGADTQYF. CDR3 bases: TGTGCCAGCAGTTCTAGGACGGGGGCAGATACGCAGTATTTT.